This TCR beta chain was sequenced for a study of shared clonotypes between healthy human individuals. Overall study results and limits: Sequencing depth was expected to influence donor clonotype sharing.

As regards this clone: Its antigen remains unknown.

Donors were healthy HIV-negative adults without recent acute infections or vaccinations. Adults of Caucasian background living in Nashville, Tennessee made up all donors. Sorted-subset replicate PCR reactions were performed with about 200 ng DNA, corresponding to roughly 27,000 T cell genomes. The method was immunoSEQ multiplex PCR; TCRdb's version includes in-frame clones alone and lacks a portion of them. This table holds some 1,600,000 clones, under 99% found once. This CDR3 spans 14 amino acids. V was cut by 10 bases and J by 0 bases, with 16 bases left in between. CDR1 is MDHEN and CDR2 is SYDVKM in the germline V gene.

This chain uses TRBV28 with TRBJ2-7, with D possibly being TRBD2 (5 bases). The TCR comes from a man between 25 and 39 years old in good health. The sequenced sample consisted of naive CD4+ T cells sorted from blood. Subset: CD45RA+ positively selected. The DNA of the CDR3 is TGTGCCACCTTCTTTGCTGGGAGCTCCTACGAGCAGTACTTC. Protein product: CATFFAGSSYEQYF.